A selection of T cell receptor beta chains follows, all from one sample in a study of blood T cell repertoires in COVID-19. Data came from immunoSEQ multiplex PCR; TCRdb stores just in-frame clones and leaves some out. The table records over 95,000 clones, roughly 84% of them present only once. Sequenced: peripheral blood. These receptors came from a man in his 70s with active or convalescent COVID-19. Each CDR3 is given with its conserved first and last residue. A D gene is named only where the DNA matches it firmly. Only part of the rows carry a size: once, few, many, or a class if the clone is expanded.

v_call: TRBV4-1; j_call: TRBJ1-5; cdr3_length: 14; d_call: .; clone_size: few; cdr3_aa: CASSQTGSNQPQHF; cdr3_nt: TGCGCCAGCAGCCAAACGGGTAGCAATCAGCCCCAGCATTTT
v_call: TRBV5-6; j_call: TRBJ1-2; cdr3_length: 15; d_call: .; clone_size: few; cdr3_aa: CASNLQGQKNYGYTF; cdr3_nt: TGTGCCAGCAACCTCCAAGGACAGAAGAACTATGGCTACACCTTC
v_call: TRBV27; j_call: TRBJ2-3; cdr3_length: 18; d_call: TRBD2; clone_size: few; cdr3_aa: CASRPGLAGGLSTDTQYF; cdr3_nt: TGTGCCAGCAGGCCCGGACTAGCGGGGGGTCTTAGCACAGATACGCAGTATTTT
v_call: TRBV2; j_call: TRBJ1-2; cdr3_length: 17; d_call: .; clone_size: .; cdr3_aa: CASSEVALPGEGYGYTF; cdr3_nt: TGTGCCAGCAGTGAAGTAGCGTTGCCAGGGGAGGGGTATGGCTACACCTTC
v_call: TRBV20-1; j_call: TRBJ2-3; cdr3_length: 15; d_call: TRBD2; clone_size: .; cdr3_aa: CSASFERGRTDTQYF; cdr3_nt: TGCAGTGCTAGTTTTGAGCGGGGGAGAACAGATACGCAGTATTTT
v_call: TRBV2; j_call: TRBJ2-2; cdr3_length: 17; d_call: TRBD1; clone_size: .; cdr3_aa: CASSFSLGQGGTGELFF; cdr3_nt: TGTGCCAGCAGTTTCTCTTTAGGACAGGGGGGTACCGGGGAGCTGTTTTTT
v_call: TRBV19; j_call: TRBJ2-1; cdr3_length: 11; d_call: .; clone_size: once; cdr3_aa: CASSAGAEQFF; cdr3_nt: TGTGCCAGTAGTGCGGGCGCTGAGCAGTTCTTC
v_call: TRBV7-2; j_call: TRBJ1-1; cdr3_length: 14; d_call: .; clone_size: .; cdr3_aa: CASTPRVGDTEAFF; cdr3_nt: TGTGCCAGCACCCCACGGGTAGGGGACACTGAAGCTTTCTTT
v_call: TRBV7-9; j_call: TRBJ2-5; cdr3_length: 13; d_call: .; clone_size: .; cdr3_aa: CASSLMGGETQYF; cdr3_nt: TGTGCCAGCAGCTTGATGGGGGGAGAGACCCAGTACTTC
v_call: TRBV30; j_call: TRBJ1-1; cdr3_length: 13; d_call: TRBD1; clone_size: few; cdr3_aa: CAWKDRMNTEAFF; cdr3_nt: TGTGCCTGGAAGGACAGGATGAACACTGAAGCTTTCTTT
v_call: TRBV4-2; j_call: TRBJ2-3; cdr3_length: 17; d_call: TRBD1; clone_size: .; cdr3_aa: CASSQVGRQGGTDTQYF; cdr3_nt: TGTGCCAGCAGCCAAGTCGGTCGTCAGGGGGGCACAGATACGCAGTATTTT
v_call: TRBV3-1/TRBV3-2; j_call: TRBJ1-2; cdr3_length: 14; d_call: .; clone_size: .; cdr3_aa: CASSQDHRVHGYTF; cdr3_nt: TGTGCCAGCAGCCAAGATCACAGGGTGCATGGCTACACCTTC
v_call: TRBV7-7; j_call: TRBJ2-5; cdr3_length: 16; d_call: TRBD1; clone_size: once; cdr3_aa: CASSPIRTGGSETQYF; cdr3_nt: TGTGCTAGCAGCCCCATTCGGACAGGGGGCTCAGAGACCCAGTACTTC
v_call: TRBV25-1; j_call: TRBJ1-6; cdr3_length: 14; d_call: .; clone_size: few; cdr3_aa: CASMGRQANSPLHF; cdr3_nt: TGTGCCAGCATGGGTCGACAGGCTAATTCACCCCTCCACTTT
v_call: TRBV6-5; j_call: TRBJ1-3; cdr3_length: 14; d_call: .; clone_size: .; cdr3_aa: CASSYSRWGNTIYF; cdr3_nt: TGTGCCAGCAGTTACTCGAGGTGGGGAAACACCATATATTTT
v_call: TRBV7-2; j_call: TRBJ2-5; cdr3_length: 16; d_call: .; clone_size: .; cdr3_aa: CASSPLAGTGEETQYF; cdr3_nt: TGTGCCAGCAGCCCACTGGCTGGGACTGGTGAGGAGACCCAGTACTTC
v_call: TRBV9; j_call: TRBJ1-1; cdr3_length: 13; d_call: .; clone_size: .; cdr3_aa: CASSRSGDTEAFF; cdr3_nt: TGTGCCAGCAGCCGCTCAGGGGACACTGAAGCTTTCTTT
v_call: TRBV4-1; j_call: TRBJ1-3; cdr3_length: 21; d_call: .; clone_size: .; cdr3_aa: CASSQVPTLVLMGGGRNTIYF; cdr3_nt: TGCGCCAGCAGCCAAGTCCCAACTCTCGTTTTAATGGGGGGTGGAAGAAACACCATATATTTT
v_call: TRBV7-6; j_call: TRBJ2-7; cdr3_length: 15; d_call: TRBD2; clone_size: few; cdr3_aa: CASSPSGGDPYEQYF; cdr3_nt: TGTGCCAGCAGCCCTAGCGGGGGGGACCCCTACGAGCAGTACTTC
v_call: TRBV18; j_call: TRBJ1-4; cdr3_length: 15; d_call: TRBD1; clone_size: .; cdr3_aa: CASSSRDSLNEKLFF; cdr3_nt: TGTGCCAGCTCATCCCGGGACAGCCTTAATGAAAAACTGTTTTTT
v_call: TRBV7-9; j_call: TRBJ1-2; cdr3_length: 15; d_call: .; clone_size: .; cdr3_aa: CASSLGQNLNYGYTF; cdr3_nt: TGTGCCAGCAGCTTAGGGCAGAATCTTAACTATGGCTACACCTTC
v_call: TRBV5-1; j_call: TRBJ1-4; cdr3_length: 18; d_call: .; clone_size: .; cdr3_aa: CASSGAVGNLPRTEKLFF; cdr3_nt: TGCGCCAGCAGCGGGGCGGTGGGGAACCTCCCCCGCACGGAAAAACTGTTTTTT
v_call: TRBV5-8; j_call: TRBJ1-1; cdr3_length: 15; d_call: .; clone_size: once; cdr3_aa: CASRNIEVMNTEAFF; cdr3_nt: TGTGCCAGCAGAAACATAGAGGTTATGAACACTGAAGCTTTCTTT
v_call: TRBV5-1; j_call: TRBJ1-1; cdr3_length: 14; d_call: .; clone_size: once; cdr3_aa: CASSLEQGNTEAFF; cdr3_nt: TGCGCCAGCAGCTTGGAGCAGGGGAACACTGAAGCTTTCTTT
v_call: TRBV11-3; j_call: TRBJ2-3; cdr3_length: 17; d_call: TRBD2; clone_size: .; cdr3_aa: CASSLYSGGREANTQYF; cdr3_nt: TGTGCCAGCAGCTTATATTCGGGAGGCAGGGAGGCGAATACGCAGTATTTT
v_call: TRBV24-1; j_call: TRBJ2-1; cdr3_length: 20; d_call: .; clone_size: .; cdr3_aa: CATSDGWPSTMQSSYNEQFF; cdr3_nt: TGTGCCACCAGTGATGGTTGGCCGTCTACTATGCAAAGCTCCTACAATGAGCAGTTCTTC
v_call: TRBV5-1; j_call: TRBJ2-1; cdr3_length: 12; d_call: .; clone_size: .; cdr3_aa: CASSLSLNEQFF; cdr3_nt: TGCGCCAGCAGCTTGTCCCTCAATGAGCAGTTCTTC
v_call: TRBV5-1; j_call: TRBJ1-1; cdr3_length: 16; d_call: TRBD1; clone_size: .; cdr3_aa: CASSLRTGGFDTEAFF; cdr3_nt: TGCGCCAGCAGCTTGAGGACAGGGGGCTTCGACACTGAAGCTTTCTTT